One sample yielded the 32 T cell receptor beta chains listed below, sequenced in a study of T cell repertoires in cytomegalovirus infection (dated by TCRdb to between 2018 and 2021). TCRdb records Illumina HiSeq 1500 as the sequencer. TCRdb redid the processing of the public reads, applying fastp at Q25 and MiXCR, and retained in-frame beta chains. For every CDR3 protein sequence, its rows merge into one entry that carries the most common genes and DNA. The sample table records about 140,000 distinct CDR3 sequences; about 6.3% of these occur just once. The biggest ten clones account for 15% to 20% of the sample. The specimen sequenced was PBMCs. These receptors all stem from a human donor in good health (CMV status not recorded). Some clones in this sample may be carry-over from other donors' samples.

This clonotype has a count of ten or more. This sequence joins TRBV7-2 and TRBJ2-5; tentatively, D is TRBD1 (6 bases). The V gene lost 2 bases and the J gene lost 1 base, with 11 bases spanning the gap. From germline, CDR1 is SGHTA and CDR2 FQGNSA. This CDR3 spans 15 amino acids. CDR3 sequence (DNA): TGTGCCAGCAGCTTATTAGGGGACATCCAAGAGACCCAGTACTTC. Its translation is CASSLLGDIQETQYF.

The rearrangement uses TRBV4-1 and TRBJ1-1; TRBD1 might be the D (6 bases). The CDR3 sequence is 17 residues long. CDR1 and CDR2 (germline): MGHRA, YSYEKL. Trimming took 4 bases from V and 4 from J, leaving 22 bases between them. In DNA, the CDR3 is TGCGCCAGCAGCCCCGCAAACCTGGGGGGGGCTCTCACTGAAGCTTTCTTT. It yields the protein CASSPANLGGALTEAFF.

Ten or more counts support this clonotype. CDR3 residues: CASSFDSARVGLFF. The DNA of the CDR3 is TGTGCCAGCAGCTTTGACAGTGCTCGGGTCGGACTGTTTTTT. The V gene is TRBV7-2, the J gene TRBJ1-4, with TRBD1 as a possible D gene (5 bases). Germline loops: CDR1 SGHTA, CDR2 FQGNSA. V was cut by 3 bases and J by 13 bases, with 18 bases left in between. This CDR3 comprises 14 residues.

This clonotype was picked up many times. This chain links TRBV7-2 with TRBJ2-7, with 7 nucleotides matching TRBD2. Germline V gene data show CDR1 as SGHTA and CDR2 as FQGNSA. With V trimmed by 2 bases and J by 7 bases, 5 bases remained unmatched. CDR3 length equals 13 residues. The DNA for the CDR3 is TGTGCCAGCAGCTTAAGCGGGGTCGGAGAGCAGTACTTC. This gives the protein CASSLSGVGEQYF.

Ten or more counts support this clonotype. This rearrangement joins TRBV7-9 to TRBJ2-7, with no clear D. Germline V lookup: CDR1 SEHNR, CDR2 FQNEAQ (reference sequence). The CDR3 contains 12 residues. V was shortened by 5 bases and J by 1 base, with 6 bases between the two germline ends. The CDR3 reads CASSPASYEQYF. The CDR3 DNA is TGTGCCAGCAGCCCAGCTTCCTACGAGCAGTACTTC.

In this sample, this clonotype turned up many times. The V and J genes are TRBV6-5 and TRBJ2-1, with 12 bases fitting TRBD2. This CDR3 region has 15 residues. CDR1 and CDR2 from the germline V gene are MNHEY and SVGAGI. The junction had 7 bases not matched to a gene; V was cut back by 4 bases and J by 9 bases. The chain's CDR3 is CASSSLAGGFGEQFF. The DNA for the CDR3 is TGTGCCAGCAGTTCCCTAGCGGGGGGGTTTGGTGAGCAGTTCTTC.

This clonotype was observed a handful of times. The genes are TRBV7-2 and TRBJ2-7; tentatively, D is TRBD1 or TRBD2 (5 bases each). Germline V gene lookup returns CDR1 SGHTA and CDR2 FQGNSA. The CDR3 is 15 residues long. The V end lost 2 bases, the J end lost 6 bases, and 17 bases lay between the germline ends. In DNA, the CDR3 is TGTGCCAGCAGCTTAACTGTGCAGGGACGGCGCGAGCAGTACTTC. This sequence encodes CASSLTVQGRREQYF.

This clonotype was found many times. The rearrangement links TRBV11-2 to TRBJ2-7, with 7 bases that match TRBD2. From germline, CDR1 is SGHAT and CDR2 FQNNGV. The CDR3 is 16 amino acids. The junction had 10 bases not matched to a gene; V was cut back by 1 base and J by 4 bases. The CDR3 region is CASSLVPGRSRYEQYF. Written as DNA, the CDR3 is TGTGCCAGCAGCTTAGTCCCCGGGAGGAGTAGATACGAGCAGTACTTC.

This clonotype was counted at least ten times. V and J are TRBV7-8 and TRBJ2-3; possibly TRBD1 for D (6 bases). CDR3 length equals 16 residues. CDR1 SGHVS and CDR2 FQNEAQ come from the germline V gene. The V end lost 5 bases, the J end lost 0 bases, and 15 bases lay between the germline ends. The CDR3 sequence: CASSRSGHFSTDTQYF. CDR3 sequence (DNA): TGTGCCAGCAGCCGTTCGGGACACTTTAGCACAGATACGCAGTATTTT. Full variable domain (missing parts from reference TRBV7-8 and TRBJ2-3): GAGVSQSPRYKVAKRGQDVALRCDPISGHVSLFWYQQALGQGPEFLTYFQNEAQLDKSGLPSDRFFAERPEGSVSTLKIQRTQQEDSAVYLCASSRSGHFSTDTQYFGPGTRLTVL.

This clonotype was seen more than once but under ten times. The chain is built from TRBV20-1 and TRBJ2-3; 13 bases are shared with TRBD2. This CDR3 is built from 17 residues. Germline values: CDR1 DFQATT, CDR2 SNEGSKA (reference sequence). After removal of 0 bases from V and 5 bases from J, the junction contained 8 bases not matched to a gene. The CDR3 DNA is TGCAGTGCTAGAGATCCACTAGCGGGGGGGCCTGGAGATACGCAGTATTTT. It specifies CSARDPLAGGPGDTQYF.

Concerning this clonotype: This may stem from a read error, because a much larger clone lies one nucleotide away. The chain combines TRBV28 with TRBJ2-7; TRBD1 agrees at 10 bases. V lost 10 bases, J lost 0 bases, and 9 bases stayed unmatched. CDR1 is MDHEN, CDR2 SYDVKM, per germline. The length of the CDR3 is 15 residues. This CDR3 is CANRGQGGSSYEQYF. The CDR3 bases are TGTGCCAACAGAGGACAGGGGGGGAGCTCCTACGAGCAGTACTTC.

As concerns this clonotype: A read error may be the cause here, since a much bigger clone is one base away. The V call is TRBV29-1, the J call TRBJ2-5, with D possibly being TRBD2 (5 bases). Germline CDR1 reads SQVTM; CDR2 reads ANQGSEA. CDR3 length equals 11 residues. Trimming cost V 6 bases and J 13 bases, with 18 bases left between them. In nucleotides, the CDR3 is TGCAGCGTGGGTCCGGACGAGGGCCGGTACTTC. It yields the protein CSVGPDEGRYF.

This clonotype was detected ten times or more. The CDR3 coding sequence is TGTGCCAGCAGTCAGACAGGGGGACCTGGAAACACCATATATTTT. It yields the protein CASSQTGGPGNTIYF. This sequence joins TRBV12-3 or TRBV12-4 and TRBJ1-3, with TRBD1 matching over 9 bases. With V trimmed by 5 bases and J by 2 bases, 4 bases remained unmatched. The CDR3 runs 15 residues.

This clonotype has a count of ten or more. The CDR3 coding sequence is TGTGCCAGCAGCACTACAGGGGGCGGCTCCCTCTATGGCTACACCTTC. Translated, it gives CASSTTGGGSLYGYTF. The genes are TRBV4-2 and TRBJ1-2; 9 nucleotides line up with TRBD1. With V trimmed by 5 bases and J by 4 bases, 11 bases remained unmatched. CDR3 length equals 16 residues. Germline lookup yields CDR1 LGHNA and CDR2 YNFKEQ.

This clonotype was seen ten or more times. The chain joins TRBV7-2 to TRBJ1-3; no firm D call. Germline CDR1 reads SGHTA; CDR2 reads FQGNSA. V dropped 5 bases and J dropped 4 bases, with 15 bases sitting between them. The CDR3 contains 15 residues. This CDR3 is CASSPAAGAGNTIYF. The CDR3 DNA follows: TGTGCCAGCAGCCCCGCGGCGGGAGCAGGAAACACCATATATTTT. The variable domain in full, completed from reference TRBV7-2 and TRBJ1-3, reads GAGVSQSPSNKVTEKGKDVELRCDPISGHTALYWYRQSLGQGLEFLIYFQGNSAPDKSGLPSDRFSAERTGGSVSTLTIQRTQQEDSAVYLCASSPAAGAGNTIYFGEGSWLTVV.

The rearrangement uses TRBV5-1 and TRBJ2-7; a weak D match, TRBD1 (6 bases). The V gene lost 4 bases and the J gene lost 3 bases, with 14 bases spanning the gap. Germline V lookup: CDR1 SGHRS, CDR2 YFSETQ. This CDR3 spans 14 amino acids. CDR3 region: CASSLGQTSYEQYF. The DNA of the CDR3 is TGCGCCAGCAGCCTCGGACAGACGAGCTACGAGCAGTACTTC.

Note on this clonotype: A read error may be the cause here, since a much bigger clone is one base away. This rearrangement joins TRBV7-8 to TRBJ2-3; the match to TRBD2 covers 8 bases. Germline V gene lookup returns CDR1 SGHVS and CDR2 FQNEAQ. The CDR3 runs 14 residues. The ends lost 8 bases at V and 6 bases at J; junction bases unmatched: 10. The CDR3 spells CASGPGGRRDTQYF. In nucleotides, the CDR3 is TGTGCCAGCGGCCCGGGGGGGCGCAGGGATACGCAGTATTTT. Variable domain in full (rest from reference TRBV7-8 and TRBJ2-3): GAGVSQSPRYKVAKRGQDVALRCDPISGHVSLFWYQQALGQGPEFLTYFQNEAQLDKSGLPSDRFFAERPEGSVSTLKIQRTQQEDSAVYLCASGPGGRRDTQYFGPGTRLTVL.

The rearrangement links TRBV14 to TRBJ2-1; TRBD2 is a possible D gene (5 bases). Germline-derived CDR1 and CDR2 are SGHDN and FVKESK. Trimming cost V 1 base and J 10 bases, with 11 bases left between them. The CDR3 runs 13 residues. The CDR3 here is CASSQVGRGEQFF. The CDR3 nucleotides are TGTGCCAGCAGCCAAGTTGGTCGAGGGGAGCAGTTCTTC.

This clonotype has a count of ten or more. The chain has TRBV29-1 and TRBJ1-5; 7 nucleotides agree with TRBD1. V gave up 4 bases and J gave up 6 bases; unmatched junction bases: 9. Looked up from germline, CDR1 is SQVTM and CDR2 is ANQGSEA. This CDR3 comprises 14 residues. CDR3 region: CSVGQGGSSQPQHF. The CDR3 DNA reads TGCAGCGTTGGACAGGGAGGTTCGAGTCAGCCCCAGCATTTT.

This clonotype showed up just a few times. In DNA, the CDR3 is TGTGCCAGCAGCCCCGGGACAGGGATCGGTCAGCCCCAGCATTTT. This translates into CASSPGTGIGQPQHF. V usage is TRBV9 and J usage is TRBJ1-5; TRBD1 matches 9 bases. With V trimmed by 4 bases and J by 6 bases, 8 bases remained unmatched. This CDR3 is built from 15 residues. Germline values: CDR1 SGDLS, CDR2 YYNGEE.

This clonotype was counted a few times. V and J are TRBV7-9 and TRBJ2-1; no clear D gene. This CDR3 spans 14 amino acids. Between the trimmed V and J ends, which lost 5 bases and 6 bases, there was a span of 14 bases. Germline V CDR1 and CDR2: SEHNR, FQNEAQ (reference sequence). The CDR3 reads CASSTTMTPNEQFF. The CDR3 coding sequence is TGTGCCAGCAGCACCACTATGACCCCCAATGAGCAGTTCTTC.

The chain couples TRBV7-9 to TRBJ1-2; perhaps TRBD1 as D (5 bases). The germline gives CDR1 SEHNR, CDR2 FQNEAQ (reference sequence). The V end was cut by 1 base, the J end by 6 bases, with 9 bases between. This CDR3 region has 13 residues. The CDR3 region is CASSLGQNNGYTF. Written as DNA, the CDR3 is TGTGCCAGCAGCTTAGGACAGAATAATGGCTACACCTTC.

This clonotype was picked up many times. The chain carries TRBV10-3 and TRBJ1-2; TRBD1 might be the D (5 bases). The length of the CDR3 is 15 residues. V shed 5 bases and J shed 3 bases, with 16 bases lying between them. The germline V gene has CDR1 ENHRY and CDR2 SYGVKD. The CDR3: CAISSPQGGDYGYTF. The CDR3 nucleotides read TGTGCCATCAGTTCACCCCAAGGAGGGGACTATGGCTACACCTTC.

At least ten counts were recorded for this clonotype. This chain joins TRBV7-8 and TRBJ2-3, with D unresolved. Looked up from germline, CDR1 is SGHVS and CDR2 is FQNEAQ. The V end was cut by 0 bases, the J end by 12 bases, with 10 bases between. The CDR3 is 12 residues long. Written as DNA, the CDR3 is TGTGCCAGCAGCTTAGCGCAGGTAGAACAGTATTTT. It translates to CASSLAQVEQYF.

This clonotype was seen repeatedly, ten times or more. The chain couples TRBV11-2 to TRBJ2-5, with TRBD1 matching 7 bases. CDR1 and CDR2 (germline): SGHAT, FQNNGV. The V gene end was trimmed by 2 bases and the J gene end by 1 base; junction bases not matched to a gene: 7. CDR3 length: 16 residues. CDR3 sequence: CASSLILGQFQETQYF. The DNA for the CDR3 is TGTGCCAGCAGCTTAATCTTGGGACAGTTCCAAGAGACCCAGTACTTC.

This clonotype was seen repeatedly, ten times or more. The CDR3 here is CASSQARGQGPTF. The DNA of the CDR3 is TGTGCCAGCAGCCAAGCCCGCGGGCAGGGACCCACCTTC. The rearrangement joins TRBV4-2 to TRBJ1-2, with a possible D match to TRBD1 (5 bases). V gave up 1 base and J gave up 13 bases, with 16 bases separating them. Germline loops: CDR1 LGHNA, CDR2 YNFKEQ. The CDR3 is 13 residues long.

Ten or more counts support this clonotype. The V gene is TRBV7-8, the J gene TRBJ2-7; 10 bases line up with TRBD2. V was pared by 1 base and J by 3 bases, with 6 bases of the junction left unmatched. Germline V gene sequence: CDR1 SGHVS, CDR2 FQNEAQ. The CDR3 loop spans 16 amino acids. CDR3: CASSLGASGGSYEQYF. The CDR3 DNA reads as TGTGCCAGCAGCTTAGGGGCTAGCGGGGGCAGCTACGAGCAGTACTTC.

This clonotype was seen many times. The DNA of the CDR3 is TGCAGTGCGCCACCCAGGGGAAGGCGTTACAATGAGCAGTTCTTC. Encoded protein: CSAPPRGRRYNEQFF. This chain links TRBV20-1 with TRBJ2-1; a possible D gene is TRBD1 (6 bases). Germline values: CDR1 DFQATT, CDR2 SNEGSKA (reference sequence). This CDR3 region has 15 residues. Trimming stripped 6 bases from V and 4 bases from J, with 19 bases between.

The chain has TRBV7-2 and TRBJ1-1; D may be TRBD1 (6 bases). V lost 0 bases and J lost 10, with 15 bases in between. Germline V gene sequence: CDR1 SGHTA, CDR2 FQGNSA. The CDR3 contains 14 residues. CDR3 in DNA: TGTGCCAGCAGCTTAGCAAACAGGGTTGAAAGAGCTTTCTTT. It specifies CASSLANRVERAFF. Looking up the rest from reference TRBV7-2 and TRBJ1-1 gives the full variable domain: GAGVSQSPSNKVTEKGKDVELRCDPISGHTALYWYRQSLGQGLEFLIYFQGNSAPDKSGLPSDRFSAERTGGSVSTLTIQRTQQEDSAVYLCASSLANRVERAFFGQGTRLTVV.

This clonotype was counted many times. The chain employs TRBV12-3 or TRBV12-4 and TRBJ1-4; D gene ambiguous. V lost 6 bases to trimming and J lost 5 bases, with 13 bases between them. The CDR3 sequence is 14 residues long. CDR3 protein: CASSPRSFNEKLFF. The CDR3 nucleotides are TGTGCCAGCAGCCCAAGATCTTTCAATGAAAAACTGTTTTTT.

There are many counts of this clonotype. The CDR3 DNA sequence: TGTGCCAGCAGCTTAGATACCCCACAGGGGACACCAACGACGGAGACCCAGTACTTC. It translates to CASSLDTPQGTPTTETQYF. The chain couples TRBV11-2 to TRBJ2-5, with TRBD1 matching over 7 bases. J was trimmed by 5 bases and V by 0 bases; bases with no gene match: 18. This CDR3 region has 19 residues. Germline CDR1 reads SGHAT; CDR2 reads FQNNGV.

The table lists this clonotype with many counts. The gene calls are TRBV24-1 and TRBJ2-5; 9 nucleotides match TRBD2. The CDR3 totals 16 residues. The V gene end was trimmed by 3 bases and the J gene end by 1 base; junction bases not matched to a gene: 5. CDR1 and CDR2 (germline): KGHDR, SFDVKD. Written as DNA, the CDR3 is TGTGCCACCAGTGATCCCCTAGCGGGGAGCCAAGAGACCCAGTACTTC. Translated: CATSDPLAGSQETQYF.